The rows below give T cell receptor beta chains drawn from one sample of a study of metastatic and nonmetastatic thyroid tumors. With MiXCR, TCRdb called clones anew from the PCR reads. The data contain roughly 17,000 clones, under 30% of them singletons. Material: tumor tissue. The receptors come from a male donor with papillary thyroid cancer or a benign thyroid nodule (not recorded which). Some clones in this sample may be carry-over from other donors' samples. Each CDR3 is given with its conserved first and last residue. The D gene is left open where the match is weak. Size is stated for part of the rows, as once, few or many counts, or as a class when the clone is expanded.

cdr3_aa cdr3_nt d_call j_call cdr3_length clone_size v_call
CASSATNGASSYNEQFF TGTGCCAGCAGCGCTACCAACGGCGCGAGCTCCTACAATGAGCAGTTCTTC - TRBJ2-1 17 - TRBV9
CSALGIGLAKNIQYF TGCAGTGCTCTCGGGATAGGGCTAGCCAAAAACATTCAGTACTTC - TRBJ2-4 15 - TRBV20-1
CSARVAGGYTGELFF TGCAGTGCTAGAGTAGCGGGAGGCTACACCGGGGAGCTGTTTTTT TRBD2 TRBJ2-2 15 - TRBV20-1
CASSQADANRGYTF TGCGCCAGCAGCCAAGCAGATGCGAATCGGGGCTACACCTTC - TRBJ1-2 14 medium-sized TRBV4-1
CASSDSGSYNEQFF TGTGCCAGCAGTGACTCGGGCTCCTACAATGAGCAGTTCTTC - TRBJ2-1 14 many TRBV6-4
CASSFEAAWSSGNTIEF TGTGCCAGCAGCTTCGAGGCGGCCTGGAGCTCTGGAAACACCATAGAATTT - TRBJ1-3 17 - TRBV7-8
CAISESPVAYGYTF TGTGCCATCAGTGAGTCGCCGGTAGCCTATGGCTACACCTTC - TRBJ1-2 14 many TRBV10-3
CASSLEEYANPGELFF TGTGCCAGCAGCTTAGAGGAGTACGCGAACCCCGGGGAGCTGTTTTTT - TRBJ2-2 16 once TRBV11-2
CASRTRGTGELFF TGTGCCAGCAGAACTCGGGGAACCGGGGAGCTGTTTTTT - TRBJ2-2 13 few TRBV12-3/TRBV12-4
CSASGARANTGELFF TGCAGTGCTAGCGGAGCCAGGGCGAACACCGGGGAGCTGTTTTTT - TRBJ2-2 15 many TRBV20-1
CASSGQGSRNTEAFF TGTGCCAGCAGTGGACAGGGATCCCGTAACACTGAAGCTTTCTTT TRBD1 TRBJ1-1 15 - TRBV6-1
CASCGGVGDQPQHF TGTGCCAGCTGTGGAGGGGTTGGGGATCAGCCCCAGCATTTT - TRBJ1-5 14 few TRBV18
CASSHGLAGGDEQYF TGCGCCAGCAGCCATGGACTAGCGGGAGGAGACGAGCAGTACTTC TRBD2 TRBJ2-7 15 - TRBV4-1
CASNRPNVQPQHF TGTGCCAGCAACAGGCCGAACGTTCAGCCCCAGCATTTT - TRBJ1-5 13 - TRBV28
CASSSVYRVGGYTF TGTGCCAGCAGTTCAGTGTACAGGGTAGGCGGCTACACCTTC - TRBJ1-2 14 few TRBV6-2/TRBV6-3
CAWSGVRGVSPLHF TGTGCCTGGAGTGGGGTCCGTGGCGTTTCACCCCTCCACTTT - TRBJ1-6 14 - TRBV30
CASSLGTSNEQFF TGCGCCAGCAGCTTGGGGACTTCTAATGAGCAGTTCTTC - TRBJ2-1 13 - TRBV5-1
CSVLSGTSGYNEQFF TGCAGTGTATTATCCGGGACTAGCGGTTACAATGAGCAGTTCTTC TRBD2 TRBJ2-1 15 - TRBV20-1
CASSSRDSSYEQYF TGTGCCAGCAGCTCGCGGGACTCCTCCTACGAGCAGTACTTC - TRBJ2-7 14 - TRBV7-2
CASSLDTPYEQYF TGTGCCAGCAGCCTTGACACCCCCTACGAGCAGTACTTC - TRBJ2-7 13 - TRBV12-3/TRBV12-4
CSARDHPGKNEQFF TGCAGTGCTAGAGATCATCCGGGGAAAAATGAGCAGTTCTTC - TRBJ2-1 14 medium-sized TRBV20-1
CASSQEVRGSGVETQYF TGTGCCAGCAGCCAAGAGGTTCGTGGGAGTGGGGTGGAGACCCAGTACTTC - TRBJ2-5 17 many TRBV4-2
CASSLEVTDTQYF TGTGCCAGCAGTTTAGAGGTCACAGATACGCAGTATTTT - TRBJ2-3 13 - TRBV6-2/TRBV6-3
CASSDRGDTEAFF TGTGCCAGCAGTGACAGGGGTGACACTGAAGCTTTCTTT - TRBJ1-1 13 many TRBV2
CASSFGQGSGELFF - - TRBJ2-2 14 - TRBV5-6